Only a few counts were recorded for the clone carrying this T cell receptor (beta chain). The CDR3 is 13 residues long. The germline V and J ends were trimmed by 9 bases and 0 bases, with 11 bases remaining between them. Per germline, CDR1 SGHRS and CDR2 YFSETQ. The sample comes from a study of T cells in Graves' hyperthyroidism and ophthalmopathy. The source material, RNA transcripts, was used to amplify TCR beta CDR3 regions. The HTBI primer set served for first-round RT-PCR of the TCR CDR3. TCRdb fed the multiplex PCR reads into MiXCR, producing one record per CDR3 protein. Of about 380,000 distinct CDR3 sequences listed, approximately 18% are singletons.

Sequencing input: blood. This sequence joins TRBV5-1 and TRBJ2-3; TRBD1 or TRBD2 may be the D gene (6 bases each). The origin of this receptor is a man between 18 and 35 years old with Graves' ophthalmopathy. The DNA for the CDR3 is TGCGCCACCAGGAGGGGGAGCACAGATACGCAGTATTTT. This encodes CATRRGSTDTQYF.